This T cell receptor (beta chain) is drawn from a study of Graves' ophthalmopathy and Graves' hyperthyroidism. Study-level points and caveats: Most thyroid-expanded clonotypes exceeding 0.001 frequency were also found in blood.

The PBMCs had their origin in roughly 10 ml of fresh peripheral blood. The CDR3 contains 15 residues. V was clipped by 4 bases and J by 5 bases; unmatched bases: 12. Germline values: CDR1 SQVTM, CDR2 ANQGSEA. Comments on this clonotype: Its antigen is undetermined.

TCR beta CDR3 regions were amplified from RNA transcripts. The authors performed first-round RT-PCR with HTBI primers and then a second-round multiplex PCR. MiXCR, applied by TCRdb to the multiplex PCR reads, yields one record per CDR3 protein. The sample gives 660,000 or so distinct CDR3 sequences, about 38% of which show up once; roughly 3% is in the top ten. The receptor's source is an adult man with Graves' ophthalmopathy. Sequencing used peripheral blood. The chain is built from TRBV29-1 and TRBJ2-3; 7 bases are shared with TRBD2. In DNA, the CDR3 is TGCAGCGTTGTAACGGGGAGCGGGATGATAGATACGCAGTATTTT. Protein: CSVVTGSGMIDTQYF.